The 15 T cell receptor beta chains in this list originate from one sample, sequenced in a study of control samples from healthy donors and cancer patients. TCRdb keeps only in-frame clones here, not all; method: immunoSEQ multiplex PCR. The sample holds approximately 170,000 clones; approximately 90% are singletons and the top ten take around 1.5%. Input material: blood. The receptor set was obtained from a man aged 25-45 years in good health.

On this clone itself: The same CDR3 can be traced to other DNA sequences in this sample. The V gene is TRBV7-2, the J gene TRBJ2-4; 13 bases align to TRBD2. The germline gives CDR1 SGHTA, CDR2 FQGNSA. This CDR3 is built from 16 residues. Trimming removed 4 bases from V and 1 base from J; junction bases left unmatched: 1. CDR3 DNA: TGTGCCAGCAGCTCGACTAGCGGGGGGGCCAAAAACATTCAGTACTTC. This gives the protein CASSSTSGGAKNIQYF.

This sequence joins TRBV21-1 and TRBJ2-7; no DNA check was done on the table's D call, TRBD2. TRBV21-1 is given as a pseudogene. This CDR3 region has 13 residues. The CDR3 nucleotides read TGTGCCAGCAGCAAAGATGGGAGTAGGGAGCAGTACTTC. Translating gives CASSKDGSREQYF.

The J gene is TRBJ2-7, the V gene TRBV5-1, with unresolved D. V was pared by 0 bases and J by 0 bases, with 10 bases between. Germline CDR1 and CDR2: SGHRS and YFSETQ. There are 15 residues in the CDR3. CDR3 protein: CASSLEAGFSYEQYF. CDR3 nucleotides: TGCGCCAGCAGCTTGGAGGCTGGCTTCTCCTACGAGCAGTACTTC.

The DNA of the CDR3 is TGTGCCAGCAGTCTAGCCCGGGGGCCCCAGCATTTT. Translation gives CASSLARGPQHF. The rearrangement uses TRBV27 and TRBJ1-5; unclear D gene. Germline V gene data show CDR1 as MNHEY and CDR2 as SMNVEV (reference sequence). V shed 5 bases and J shed 9 bases, with 11 bases lying between them. There are 12 residues in the CDR3.

The CDR3 coding sequence is TGTGCCAGCAGAGTGGGGGCGTATGAAAAACTGTTTTTT. It encodes CASRVGAYEKLFF. The chain has TRBV6-6 and TRBJ1-4; possibly TRBD1 for D (6 bases). V was pared by 6 bases and J by 6 bases, with 11 bases between. Per the germline V gene, CDR1 is MNHNY and CDR2 is SVGAGI (reference sequence). This CDR3 is built from 13 residues.

This chain links TRBV19 with TRBJ1-1; D unresolved. CDR1 LNHDA and CDR2 SQIVND come from the germline V gene (reference sequence). The CDR3 contains 14 residues. V shed 7 bases and J shed 0 bases, with 12 bases lying between them. DNA for the CDR3: TGTGCCAGTACCCCTTCCGAGGTGAACACTGAAGCTTTCTTT. Its protein product is CASTPSEVNTEAFF.

The V call is TRBV7-6, the J call TRBJ2-7; no clear D. In germline, CDR1 is SGHVS, CDR2 FNYEAQ. The germline V and J ends were trimmed by 1 base and 1 base, with 5 bases remaining between them. The CDR3 has 13 amino acids. The CDR3 loop is CASSLGNSYEQYF. The DNA for the CDR3 is TGTGCCAGCAGCTTAGGGAATTCCTACGAGCAGTACTTC. Supplemented by reference TRBV7-6 and TRBJ2-7, the full variable domain reads GAGVSQSPRYKVTKRGQDVALRCDPISGHVSLYWYRQALGQGPEFLTYFNYEAQQDKSGLPNDRFSAERPEGSISTLTIQRTEQRDSAMYRCASSLGNSYEQYFGPGTRLTVT.

The chain couples TRBV7-9 to TRBJ1-1; possibly TRBD1 for D (6 bases). The CDR3 is 14 amino acids. Germline V lookup: CDR1 SEHNR, CDR2 FQNEAQ (reference sequence). Trimming removed 5 bases from V and 1 base from J, with 11 bases in between. DNA of the CDR3: TGTGCCAGCAGCGTTCCACAGGGGAACACTGAAGCTTTCTTT. Its protein is CASSVPQGNTEAFF. Together with reference TRBV7-9 and TRBJ1-1, the CDR3 gives the full variable domain: DTGVSQNPRHKITKRGQNVTFRCDPISEHNRLYWYRQTLGQGPEFLTYFQNEAQLEKSRLLSDRFSAERPKGSFSTLEIQRTEQGDSAMYLCASSVPQGNTEAFFGQGTRLTVV.

The chain links TRBV7-8 to TRBJ2-1; D is ambiguous. This CDR3 is 13 amino acids long. Trimming took 2 bases from V and 1 from J, leaving 3 bases between them. CDR1 and CDR2 (germline): SGHVS, FQNEAQ. CDR3 in DNA: TGTGCCAGCAGCTTATCGTCCTACAATGAGCAGTTCTTC. Protein: CASSLSSYNEQFF.

The V call is TRBV10-3, the J call TRBJ2-7; 7 nucleotides line up with TRBD2. Germline-derived CDR1 and CDR2 are ENHRY and SYGVKD. CDR3 length: 13 amino acids. Losses at the gene ends were 2 bases for V and 2 bases for J; bases not matched to a gene: 0. CDR3 DNA sequence: TGTGCCATCAGTGAGCGGGAGGCCTACGAGCAGTACTTC. It yields the protein CAISEREAYEQYF.

CDR3 nucleotide sequence: TGTGCCAGCAGCGTTCGGACAGGAGGGGAAGCTTTCTTT. Encoded protein: CASSVRTGGEAFF. This chain connects TRBV9 to TRBJ1-1, with TRBD1 matching over 7 bases. In germline, CDR1 is SGDLS, CDR2 YYNGEE. This CDR3 region has 13 residues. Unmatched junction bases numbered 6, after V lost 2 bases and J lost 8 bases.

This clone appeared a single time. The rearrangement links TRBV6-6 to TRBJ1-2, with D perhaps matching TRBD1 (5 bases). CDR3 size: 14 residues. CDR1 MNHNY and CDR2 SVGAGI come from the germline V gene (reference sequence). With 5 bases removed from V and 0 bases from J, the gap between germline ends came to 10 bases. CDR3: CASSPGGANYGYTF. The CDR3 DNA sequence: TGTGCCAGCAGTCCCGGGGGAGCTAACTATGGCTACACCTTC.

The gene calls are TRBV3-1 (or the pseudogene TRBV3-2) and TRBJ2-7; D is unresolved. Between the trimmed V and J ends, which lost 3 bases and 3 bases, there was a span of 9 bases. Germline V gene sequence: CDR1 LGHDT, CDR2 YNNKEL (reference sequence). The CDR3 spans 13 residues. The CDR3 region has the DNA TGTGCCAGCAGCCAGTGGAATTACTACGAGCAGTACTTC. This translates into CASSQWNYYEQYF.

The rearrangement uses TRBV9 and TRBJ2-3; D remains unclear. The germline V gene encodes CDR1 SGDLS and CDR2 YYNGEE. The CDR3 covers 13 residues. V was cut by 2 bases and J by 5 bases, with 9 bases left in between. The CDR3 region has the DNA TGTGCCAGCAGCGTCGACGGGCAAGATACGCAGTATTTT. Protein: CASSVDGQDTQYF.

The CDR3 protein is CASSLSGLKYYEQYF. In DNA form, the CDR3 reads TGTGCCAGCAGTTTATCGGGACTTAAGTACTACGAGCAGTACTTC. The chain links TRBV27 to TRBJ2-7; D perhaps matches TRBD2 (6 bases). The ends were cut back, 0 bases at V and 3 bases at J, with 12 bases in the middle. The CDR3 consists of 15 residues. Germline CDR1 and CDR2: MNHEY and SMNVEV (reference sequence).